This record looks at one T cell receptor (beta chain) sequence and its context. No antigen is known for it. The data stem from a study of cytomegalovirus exposure and HLA in healthy donors. Study-wide findings and caveats: Specific recognition of CMV antigens was confirmed in vitro for a few chains (all CMV-associated). Across donors, most TCRs were seen rarely, yet some public ones were widespread. HLA alleles showed associations with fewer than 20,000 TCR beta sequences in a later analysis, at a 0.05 false discovery rate.

13 Jbeta primers and 60 Vbeta primers were used for the PCR. Assay used: immunoSEQ multiplex PCR; TCRdb lists only in-frame clones, some missing. The data hold roughly 300,000 clones, with about nine tenths observed a single time. Germline CDR1 reads MNHEY; CDR2 reads SMNVEV (reference sequence). The ends lost 6 bases at V and 4 bases at J; junction bases unmatched: 4. CDR3 size: 13 residues. The sample consisted of PBMCs. This chain joins TRBV27 and TRBJ2-3, with 7 bases matching TRBD1. This TCR derives from a man aged 35-49 years in good health and CMV-seropositive. CDR3 protein: CASRDRAPDTQYF. DNA for the CDR3: TGTGCCAGCAGAGACAGGGCCCCAGATACGCAGTATTTT.